The T cell receptor (beta chain) described here comes from a study of a mutant IDH1 vaccine in newly diagnosed glioma. Time point described: week 23, last vaccination. Doses consisted of 300 ug of mutant IDH1 20-mer peptide each, paired with topical imiquimod. Regarding this clone: Antigen specificity is unknown.

V lost 10 bases, J lost 3 bases, and 12 bases lay in between. The CDR3 has 12 residues. Germline CDR1 is MDHEN and CDR2 is SYDVKM. Using immunoSEQ multiplex PCR, the repertoire was profiled, and TCRdb retains in-frame clones only, with some absent. The table has 70,000 to 95,000 clones, approximately 85% seen once; the top ten hold roughly 0.78%. The sequences come from PBMCs, collected from a glioma patient whose treatment included an IDH1 peptide vaccine. The sequence was collected from a woman between 50 and 59 years old with glioma. The chain is built from TRBV28 and TRBJ1-1, with a possible D match to TRBD1 (6 bases). The CDR3 protein is CAMGQGYTEAFF. For the CDR3, the DNA is TGTGCCATGGGGCAGGGGTACACTGAAGCTTTCTTT.